This TCR beta chain appears in the sequencing data of a study of cytomegalovirus exposure and HLA in healthy donors. Turning to the study itself: Some 80 million unique TCR sequences came from HLA-typed donors in an early release. Of the donors genotyped, several hundred in all, 81% fell in the Caucasian-associated ancestry cluster.

General study results and limits: Presence/absence analyses assumed roughly uniform sequencing depth across donors.

The PCR ran on 60 Vbeta and 13 Jbeta primers. Only in-frame clones appear in the TCRdb table, and some are missing; sequencing was by immunoSEQ multiplex PCR. The table shows over 150,000 clones, with approximately 78% occurring only once. Healthy bone marrow donors formed the donor group. V was pared by 4 bases and J by 0 bases, with 19 bases between. The CDR3 sequence is 17 residues long. The germline V gene has CDR1 GTSNPN and CDR2 SVGIG (reference sequence). As for this clone: The antigen is unknown.

This receptor was obtained from a girl aged 2 to 10 in good health and CMV-seropositive. The V and J genes are TRBV30 and TRBJ2-1, with no clear D. Sample: PBMCs. The CDR3 DNA follows: TGTGCCTGGACCCGCCTATTTAAAGTGAGCTCCTACAATGAGCAGTTCTTC. Encoded protein: CAWTRLFKVSSYNEQFF. Complete variable domain (other parts from reference TRBV30 and TRBJ2-1): SQTIHQWPATLVQPVGSPLSLECTVEGTSNPNLYWYRQAAGRGLQLLFYSVGIGQISSEVPQNLSASRPQDRQFILSSKKLLLSDSGFYLCAWTRLFKVSSYNEQFFGPGTRLTVL.